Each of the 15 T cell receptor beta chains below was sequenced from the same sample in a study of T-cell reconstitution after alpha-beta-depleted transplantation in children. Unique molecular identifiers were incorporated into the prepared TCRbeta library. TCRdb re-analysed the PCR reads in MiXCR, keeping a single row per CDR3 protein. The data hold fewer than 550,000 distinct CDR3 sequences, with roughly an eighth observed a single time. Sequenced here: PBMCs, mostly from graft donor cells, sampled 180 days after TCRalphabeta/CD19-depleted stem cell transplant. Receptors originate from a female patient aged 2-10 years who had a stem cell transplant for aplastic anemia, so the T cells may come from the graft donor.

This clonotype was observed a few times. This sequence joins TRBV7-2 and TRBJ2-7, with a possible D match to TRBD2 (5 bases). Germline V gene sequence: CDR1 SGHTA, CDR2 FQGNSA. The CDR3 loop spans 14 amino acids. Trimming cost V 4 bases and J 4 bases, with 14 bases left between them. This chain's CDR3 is CASSSLGGFYEQYV. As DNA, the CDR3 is TGTGCCAGCAGCTCCCTTGGCGGGTTTTACGAGCAGTACGTC.

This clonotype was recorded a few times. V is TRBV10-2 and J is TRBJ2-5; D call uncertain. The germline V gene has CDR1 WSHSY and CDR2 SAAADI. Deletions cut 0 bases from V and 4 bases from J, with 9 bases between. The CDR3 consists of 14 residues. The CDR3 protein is CASSESAIGETQYF. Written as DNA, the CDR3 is TGCGCCAGCAGTGAGTCGGCCATTGGAGAGACCCAGTACTTC.

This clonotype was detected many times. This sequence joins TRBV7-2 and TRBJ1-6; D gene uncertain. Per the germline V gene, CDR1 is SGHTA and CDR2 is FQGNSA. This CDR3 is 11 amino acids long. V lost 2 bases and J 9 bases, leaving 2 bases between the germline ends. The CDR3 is CASSLFSPLHF. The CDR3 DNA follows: TGTGCCAGCAGCTTATTTTCACCCCTCCACTTT.

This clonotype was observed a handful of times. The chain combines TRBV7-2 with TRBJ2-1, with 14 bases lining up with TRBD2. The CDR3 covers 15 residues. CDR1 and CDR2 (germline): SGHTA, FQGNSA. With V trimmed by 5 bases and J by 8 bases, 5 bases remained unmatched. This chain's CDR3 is CASSLGTSGRDEQFF. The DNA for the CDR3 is TGTGCCAGCAGCCTTGGGACTAGCGGGAGAGATGAGCAGTTCTTC.

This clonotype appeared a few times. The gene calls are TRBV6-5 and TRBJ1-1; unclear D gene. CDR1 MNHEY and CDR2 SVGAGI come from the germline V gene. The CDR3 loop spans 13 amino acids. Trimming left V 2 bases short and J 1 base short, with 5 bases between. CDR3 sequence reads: CASSYQRNTEAFF. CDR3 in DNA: TGTGCCAGCAGTTACCAGAGGAACACTGAAGCTTTCTTT.

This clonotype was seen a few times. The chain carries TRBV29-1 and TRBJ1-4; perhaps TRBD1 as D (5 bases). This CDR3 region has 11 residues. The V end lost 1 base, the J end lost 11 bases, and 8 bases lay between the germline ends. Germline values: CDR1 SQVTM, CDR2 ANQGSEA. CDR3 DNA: TGCAGCGTTGAAGCGGAGGGGAAACTGTTTTTT. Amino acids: CSVEAEGKLFF.

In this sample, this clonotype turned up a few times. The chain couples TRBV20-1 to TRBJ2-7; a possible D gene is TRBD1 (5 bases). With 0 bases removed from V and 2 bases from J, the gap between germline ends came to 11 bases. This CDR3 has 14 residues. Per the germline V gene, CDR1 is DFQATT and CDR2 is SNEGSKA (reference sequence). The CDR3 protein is CSARDRQKPYEQYF. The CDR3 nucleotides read TGCAGTGCTAGAGATAGACAGAAGCCCTACGAGCAGTACTTC.

CDR3 DNA sequence: TGTGCCAGCAGCCGGGGACAGGGACGAACCGAGCAGTACTTC. Translation: CASSRGQGRTEQYF. The chain employs TRBV11-3 and TRBJ2-7, with 9 positions matching TRBD1. Per germline, CDR1 SGHNT and CDR2 YENEEA. The CDR3 sequence is 14 residues long. The ends lost 5 bases at V and 6 bases at J; junction bases unmatched: 8.

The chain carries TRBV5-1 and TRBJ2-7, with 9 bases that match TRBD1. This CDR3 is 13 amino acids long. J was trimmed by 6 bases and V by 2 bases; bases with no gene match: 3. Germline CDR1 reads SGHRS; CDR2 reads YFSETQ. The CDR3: CASSFGQGSEQYV. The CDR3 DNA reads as TGCGCCAGCAGCTTTGGACAGGGGAGCGAGCAGTACGTC.

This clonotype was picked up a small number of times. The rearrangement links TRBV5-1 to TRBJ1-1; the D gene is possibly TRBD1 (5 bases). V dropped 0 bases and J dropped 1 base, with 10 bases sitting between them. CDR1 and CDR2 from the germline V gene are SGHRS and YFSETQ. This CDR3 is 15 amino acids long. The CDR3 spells CASSLAGGGNTEAFF. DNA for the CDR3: TGCGCCAGCAGCTTGGCGGGGGGAGGGAACACTGAAGCTTTCTTT. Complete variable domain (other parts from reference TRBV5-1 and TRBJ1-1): KAGVTQTPRYLIKTRGQQVTLSCSPISGHRSVSWYQQTPGQGLQFLFEYFSETQRNKGNFPGRFSGRQFSNSRSEMNVSTLELGDSALYLCASSLAGGGNTEAFFGQGTRLTVV.

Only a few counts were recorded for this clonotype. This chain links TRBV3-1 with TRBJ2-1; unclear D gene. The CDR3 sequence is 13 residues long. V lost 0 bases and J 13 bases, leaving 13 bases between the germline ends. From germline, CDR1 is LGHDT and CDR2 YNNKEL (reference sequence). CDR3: CASSQDPTPPQFF. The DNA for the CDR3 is TGTGCCAGCAGCCAAGATCCTACGCCCCCACAGTTCTTC.

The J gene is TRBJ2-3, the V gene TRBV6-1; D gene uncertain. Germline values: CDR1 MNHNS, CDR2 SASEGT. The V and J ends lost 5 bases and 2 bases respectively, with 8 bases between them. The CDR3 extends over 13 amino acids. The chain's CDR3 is CASSPHYTDTQYF. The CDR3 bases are TGTGCCAGCAGTCCCCACTACACAGATACGCAGTATTTT.

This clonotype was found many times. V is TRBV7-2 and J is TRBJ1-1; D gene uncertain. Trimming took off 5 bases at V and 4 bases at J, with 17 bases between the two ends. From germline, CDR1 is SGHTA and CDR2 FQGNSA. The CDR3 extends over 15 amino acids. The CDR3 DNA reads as TGTGCCAGCAGCCCTCTACGAGGTCTTATCACTGAAGCTTTCTTT. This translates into CASSPLRGLITEAFF.

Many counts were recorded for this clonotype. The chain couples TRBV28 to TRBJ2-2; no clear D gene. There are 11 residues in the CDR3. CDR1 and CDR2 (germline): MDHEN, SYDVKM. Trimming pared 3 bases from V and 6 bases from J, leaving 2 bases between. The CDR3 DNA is TGTGCCAGCAGTTTCTCCGGGGAGCTGTTTTTT. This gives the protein CASSFSGELFF. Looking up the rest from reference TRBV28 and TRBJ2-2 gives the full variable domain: DVKVTQSSRYLVKRTGEKVFLECVQDMDHENMFWYRQDPGLGLRLIYFSYDVKMKEKGDIPEGYSVSREKKERFSLILESASTNQTSMYLCASSFSGELFFGEGSRLTVL.

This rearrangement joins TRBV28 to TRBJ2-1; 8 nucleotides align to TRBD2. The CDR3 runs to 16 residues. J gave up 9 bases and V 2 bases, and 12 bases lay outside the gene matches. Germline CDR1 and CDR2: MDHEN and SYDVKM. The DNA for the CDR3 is TGTGCCAGCAGTTTACCCCCGGGAGCGGGGGCTCCTGAGCAGTTCTTC. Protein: CASSLPPGAGAPEQFF.